This record covers a single T cell receptor beta chain. Its antigen is still unknown. Germline is not matched at one junction end, which may reflect a read error. The length of the CDR3 is 18 residues. Germline V gene sequence: CDR1 SGHTA, CDR2 FQGNSA. This record belongs to a study of Graves' ophthalmopathy and Graves' hyperthyroidism. Broader study findings: The model reached 70.59% sensitivity and approximately 72% specificity for predicting ophthalmopathy progression.

Investigators amplified TCR beta CDR3 regions from RNA transcripts. Investigators did first-round RT-PCR with HTBI primers, then second-round multiplex PCR. Each CDR3 protein is one row after TCRdb ran MiXCR on the multiplex PCR reads. The table has around 1,000,000 distinct CDR3 sequences, less than 45% seen once. The study recruited hyperthyroidism patients aged 18 to 65 who were newly diagnosed, under 2 months' duration. The source material was peripheral blood or thyroid tissue (not recorded which). The sequence derives from an adult man with Graves' hyperthyroidism. The chain joins TRBV7-2 to TRBJ1-3; D might be TRBD1 (5 bases). The CDR3 protein is CASSQLSRGGISGNTIYF. Here the CDR3 DNA reads TGCGCCAGCAGCCAATTGTCTCGGGGCGGAATCTCTGGAAACACCATATATTTT.